Each of the 8 T cell receptor beta chains below was sequenced from the same sample in a study of shared clonotypes between healthy human individuals. Sequenced by immunoSEQ multiplex PCR; TCRdb stores in-frame clones only, minus some. The sample consists of some 800,000 clones, 92% of them appearing once. Cells designated naive CD8 were CD45RO-negative and were positively selected for CCR7, with terminally differentiated effector memory CD45RA+ cells excluded. The sample was naive CD8+ T cells sorted from blood. The receptors originated from a man aged 25 to 45 in good health.

The chain recombines TRBV7-6 with TRBJ2-1; tentatively, D is TRBD2 (5 bases). Trimming took 0 bases from V and 7 from J, leaving 16 bases between them. CDR1 and CDR2 (germline): SGHVS, FNYEAQ. The CDR3 extends over 16 amino acids. CDR3: CASSLAVWTFGNEQFF. The CDR3 nucleotides read TGTGCCAGCAGCTTAGCGGTATGGACTTTTGGTAATGAGCAGTTCTTC.

The chain combines TRBV27 with TRBJ2-7, with 9 bases lining up with TRBD2. The CDR3 contains 15 residues. CDR1 and CDR2 (germline): MNHEY, SMNVEV (reference sequence). Trimming removed 4 bases from V and 3 bases from J; junction bases left unmatched: 7. As DNA, the CDR3 is TGTGCCAGCAGTTCTCTAGCGGGGTCCCTCTACGAGCAGTACTTC. Translated, it gives CASSSLAGSLYEQYF.

This chain joins TRBV14 and TRBJ2-7; perhaps D is TRBD1 or TRBD2 (6 bases each). The ends were cut back, 0 bases at V and 1 base at J, with 19 bases in the middle. In germline, CDR1 is SGHDN, CDR2 FVKESK. The CDR3 loop spans 18 amino acids. The CDR3 here is CASSQDYRGLVISYEQYF. The DNA of the CDR3 is TGTGCCAGCAGCCAAGATTACCGGGGGCTCGTCATTTCCTACGAGCAGTACTTC.

This rearrangement joins TRBV7-3 to TRBJ2-2, with 10 bases fitting TRBD1. The CDR3 totals 17 residues. V trimming: 5 bases; J trimming: 5 bases; junction bases outside the gene matches: 11. Per germline, CDR1 SGHTA and CDR2 FQGTGA. CDR3 bases: TGTGCCAGCAGCGGAGCCGGGACAGGGGTTCATACCGGGGAGCTGTTTTTT. This translates into CASSGAGTGVHTGELFF.

This clone was counted between two and nine times. The chain links TRBV7-3 to TRBJ1-1; D is unresolved. The CDR3 is made up of 13 amino acids. Germline CDR1 is SGHTA and CDR2 is FQGTGA. Trimming shortened V by 2 bases and J by 4 bases, and 8 bases separated the two germline ends. The DNA of the CDR3 is TGTGCCAGCAGCTTAGATATGAGCACTGAAGCTTTCTTT. Translated, it gives CASSLDMSTEAFF.

V gene TRBV7-6 combines with J gene TRBJ1-4, with D hard to call. V lost 1 base, J lost 5 bases, and 8 bases lay in between. The CDR3 is 14 amino acids. Germline V gene sequence: CDR1 SGHVS, CDR2 FNYEAQ. For the CDR3, the DNA is TGTGCCAGCAGCTTAGGAGGTCCCAATGAAAAACTGTTTTTT. Translated: CASSLGGPNEKLFF. Using reference TRBV7-6 and TRBJ1-4 for the parts outside the CDR3, the full variable domain is GAGVSQSPRYKVTKRGQDVALRCDPISGHVSLYWYRQALGQGPEFLTYFNYEAQQDKSGLPNDRFSAERPEGSISTLTIQRTEQRDSAMYRCASSLGGPNEKLFFGSGTQLSVL.

The rearrangement uses TRBV27 and TRBJ2-5, with D maybe TRBD2 (5 bases). V was pared by 1 base and J by 0 bases, with 12 bases between. The CDR3 length is 16 residues. Germline assignment: CDR1 MNHEY and CDR2 SMNVEV (reference sequence). The DNA of the CDR3 is TGTGCCAGCAGTTTATATTGGGAGCCCAACCAAGAGACCCAGTACTTC. This sequence encodes CASSLYWEPNQETQYF.

V gene TRBV7-9 combines with J gene TRBJ2-2; TRBD1 matches at 8 bases. V lost 1 base, J lost 4 bases, and 5 bases stayed unmatched. This CDR3 is 16 amino acids long. Germline values: CDR1 SEHNR, CDR2 FQNEAQ (reference sequence). CDR3 sequence (DNA): TGTGCCAGCAGCTTAGGGCAGGGGGCGATCACCGGGGAGCTGTTTTTT. Its translation: CASSLGQGAITGELFF.